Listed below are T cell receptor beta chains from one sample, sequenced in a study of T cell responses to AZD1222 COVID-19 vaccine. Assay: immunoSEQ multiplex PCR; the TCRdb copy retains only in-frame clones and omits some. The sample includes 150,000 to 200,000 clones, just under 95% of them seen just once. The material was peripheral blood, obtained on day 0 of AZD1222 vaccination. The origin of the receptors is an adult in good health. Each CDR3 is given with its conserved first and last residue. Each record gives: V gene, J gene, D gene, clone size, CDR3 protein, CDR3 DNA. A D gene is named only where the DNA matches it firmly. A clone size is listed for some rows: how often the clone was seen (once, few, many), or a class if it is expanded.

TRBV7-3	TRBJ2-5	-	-	CASSFLGKRETQYF	TGTGCCAGCAGCTTCCTGGGGAAGCGGGAGACCCAGTACTTC
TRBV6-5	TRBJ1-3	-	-	CASSYSRGGPGNTIYF	TGTGCCAGCAGTTACTCGAGGGGGGGTCCTGGAAACACCATATATTTT
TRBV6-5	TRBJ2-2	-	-	CASKSSGAGTGELFF	TGTGCCAGCAAATCGTCTGGGGCCGGCACCGGGGAGCTGTTTTTT
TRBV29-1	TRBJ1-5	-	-	CSVGLYSNQPQHF	TGCAGCGTTGGTCTCTATAGCAATCAGCCCCAGCATTTT
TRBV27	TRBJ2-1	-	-	CASSRTGTRNEQFF	TGTGCCAGCAGTAGGACAGGGACTAGAAATGAGCAGTTCTTC
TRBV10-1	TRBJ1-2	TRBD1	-	CASSEADRQGTYGYTF	TGCGCCAGCAGTGAGGCGGATCGACAGGGGACTTATGGCTACACCTTC
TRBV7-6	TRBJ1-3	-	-	CASSSSGWGRGNTIYF	TGTGCCAGCAGCTCCTCTGGTTGGGGTAGGGGAAACACCATATATTTT
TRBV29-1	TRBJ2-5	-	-	CSVEDRRETQYF	TGCAGCGTTGAAGATCGAAGGGAGACCCAGTACTTC
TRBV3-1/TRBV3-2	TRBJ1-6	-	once	CASSLYRENRSPLHF	TGTGCCAGCAGCCTCTACAGGGAAAATCGTTCACCCCTCCACTTT
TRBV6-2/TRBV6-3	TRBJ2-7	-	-	CASSSRSTAAYEQYF	TGTGCCAGCAGTTCTAGGTCGACAGCGGCCTACGAGCAGTACTTC
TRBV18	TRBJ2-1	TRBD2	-	CASSPTGTSGNNEQFF	TGTGCCAGCTCGCCGACAGGGACTAGCGGGAACAATGAGCAGTTCTTC